This T cell receptor beta chain appears in the sequencing data of a study of blood T cell repertoires in COVID-19. Study processing details: Reference gene primers were amplified, and this amplification served to estimate nucleated cell counts. Assay: immunoSEQ multiplex PCR; the TCRdb copy retains only in-frame clones and omits some. The V and J calls and clone size are taken from that table; D and trimming were inferred from the DNA. The data show 250,000 to 300,000 clones, 85% to 90% seen once. The V end lost 5 bases, the J end lost 0 bases, and 14 bases lay between the germline ends. The germline CDR1 and CDR2 sequences are SNHLY and FYNNEI. CDR3 length equals 17 residues.

Source material: PBMCs or T cells enriched from blood (not recorded which). This clonotype was obtained from a woman aged 55-69 years in a cohort exposed to, infected with or recovered from COVID-19 (not recorded which). The V call is TRBV2, the J call TRBJ2-6; TRBD1 might be the D (6 bases). The CDR3 spells CASSHRVLNSGANVLTF. The CDR3 nucleotides read TGTGCCAGCAGTCACAGGGTACTAAACTCTGGGGCCAACGTCCTGACTTTC.